This T cell receptor beta chain was captured in a study of metastatic and nonmetastatic thyroid tumors. Study background: Comparison of repertoires was carried out across blood and tumor or nodule tissue from malignant and benign thyroid patients. The study, taken as a whole, reports: Reports indicated that malignant thyroid tumors showed significantly higher TCR beta diversity than benign nodules did, in blood and tumor.

Per the authors' pipeline: The study took CDR3 differences across clinicopathological groups and made a distant-metastasis classifier for papillary thyroid cancer from them. Using MiXCR, TCRdb re-called clones from the PCR reads. TCRdb's processing, not the authors' own work, is the source of the V and J calls. The sample records roughly 17,000 clones, 20% to 25% being singletons. By proportion, this clone is medium-sized. The antigen is unknown. Trimming pared 0 bases from V and 6 bases from J, leaving 3 bases between. CDR1 and CDR2 (germline): SEHNR, FQNEAQ (reference sequence). The CDR3 totals 12 residues. Every patient underwent thyroid surgery untreated.

The source is a male donor with papillary thyroid cancer or a benign thyroid nodule (not recorded which). Some clones in this sample may be carry-over from other donors' samples. This chain uses TRBV7-9 with TRBJ1-5; no definite D call. Sample: tumor tissue. The CDR3 is CASSLAGQPQHF. The CDR3 DNA reads TGTGCCAGCAGCTTAGCCGGTCAGCCCCAGCATTTT.